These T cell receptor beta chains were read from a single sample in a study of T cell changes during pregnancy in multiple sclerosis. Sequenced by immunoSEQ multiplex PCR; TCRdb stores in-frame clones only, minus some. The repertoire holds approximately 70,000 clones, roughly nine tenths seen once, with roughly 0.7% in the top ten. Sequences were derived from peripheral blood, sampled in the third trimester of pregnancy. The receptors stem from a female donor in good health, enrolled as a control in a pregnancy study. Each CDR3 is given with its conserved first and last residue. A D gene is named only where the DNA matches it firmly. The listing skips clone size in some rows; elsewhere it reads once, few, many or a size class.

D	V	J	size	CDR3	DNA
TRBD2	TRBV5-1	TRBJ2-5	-	CASSSGLAGDNWKETQYF	TGCGCCAGCAGCTCCGGACTAGCGGGGGATAATTGGAAGGAGACCCAGTACTTC
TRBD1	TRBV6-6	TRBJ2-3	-	CASRRDRGLTDTQYF	TGTGCCAGCAGGCGGGACAGGGGGCTAACAGATACGCAGTATTTT
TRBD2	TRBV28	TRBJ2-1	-	CASSSNVAGSYNEQFF	TGTGCCAGCAGTTCAAATGTAGCGGGCTCCTACAATGAGCAGTTCTTC
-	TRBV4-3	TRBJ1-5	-	CASSQDWGVHQPQHF	TGCGCCAGCAGCCAAGATTGGGGGGTGCATCAGCCCCAGCATTTT
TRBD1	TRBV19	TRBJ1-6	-	CASSEQGHSPLHF	TGTGCCAGTAGTGAACAGGGGCATTCACCCCTCCACTTT
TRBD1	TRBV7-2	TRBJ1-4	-	CASSLMGQGGEKLFF	TGTGCCAGCAGCTTAATGGGACAGGGAGGCGAAAAACTGTTTTTT
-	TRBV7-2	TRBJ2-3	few	CASSRLGGDTQYF	TGTGCCAGCAGCCGACTCGGCGGAGATACGCAGTATTTT
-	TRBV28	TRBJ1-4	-	CASSPPGHKNEKLFF	TGTGCCAGCAGTCCCCCGGGACACAAGAATGAAAAACTGTTTTTT
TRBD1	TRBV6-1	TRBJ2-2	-	CASSEKGGDTGELFF	TGTGCCAGCAGTGAAAAAGGGGGCGATACCGGGGAGCTGTTTTTT
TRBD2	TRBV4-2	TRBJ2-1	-	CASSQDPGGGYNEQFF	TGTGCCAGCAGCCAAGATCCGGGGGGGGGATACAATGAGCAGTTCTTC
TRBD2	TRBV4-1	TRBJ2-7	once	CASSFGLAGAYEQYF	TGCGCCAGCAGCTTCGGACTAGCGGGGGCCTACGAGCAGTACTTC
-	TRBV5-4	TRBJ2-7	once	CASSLRQGLPSSYEQYF	TGTGCCAGCAGCTTGAGGCAAGGACTTCCGAGCTCCTACGAGCAGTACTTC
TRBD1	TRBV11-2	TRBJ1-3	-	CASSFIGGTGSSNTIYF	TGTGCCAGCAGCTTCATTGGTGGGACAGGGTCTTCAAACACCATATATTTT
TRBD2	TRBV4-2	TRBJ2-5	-	CASSQGTGLAGGLQETQYF	TGTGCCAGCAGCCAGGGAACGGGACTAGCGGGGGGACTCCAAGAGACCCAGTACTTC
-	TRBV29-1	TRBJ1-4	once	CSVARAGNEKLFF	TGCAGCGTTGCGAGGGCGGGGAATGAAAAACTGTTTTTT
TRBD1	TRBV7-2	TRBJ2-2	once	CASSGDRVLGELFF	TGTGCCAGCAGCGGGGACAGGGTTCTCGGGGAGCTGTTTTTT
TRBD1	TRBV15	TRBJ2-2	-	CATSRDRANTGELFF	TGTGCCACCAGCCGCGACAGGGCGAACACCGGGGAGCTGTTTTTT
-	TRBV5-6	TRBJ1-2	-	CASSFLGAGYGYTF	TGTGCCAGCAGCTTTTTGGGGGCCGGATATGGCTACACCTTC
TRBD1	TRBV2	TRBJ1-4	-	CARTGQGNNEKLFF	TGTGCCAGGACCGGACAGGGCAATAATGAAAAACTGTTTTTT
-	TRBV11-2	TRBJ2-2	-	CASSLWTRTGELFF	TGTGCCAGCAGCTTATGGACTCGCACCGGGGAGCTGTTTTTT
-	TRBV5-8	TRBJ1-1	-	CASSLRSGKAEAFF	TGTGCCAGCAGCTTGCGGTCAGGAAAAGCTGAAGCTTTCTTT
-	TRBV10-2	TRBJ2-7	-	CASTTAQGTYEQYF	TGCGCCAGCACGACAGCCCAGGGCACCTACGAGCAGTACTTC
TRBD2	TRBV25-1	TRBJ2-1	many	CASSESQDSGRGVF	TGTGCCAGCAGTGAATCCCAAGATAGCGGGAGGGGTGTCTTC
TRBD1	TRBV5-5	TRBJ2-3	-	CASSRGQGVSTDTQYF	TGTGCCAGCAGCCGAGGACAGGGAGTTTCCACAGATACGCAGTATTTT
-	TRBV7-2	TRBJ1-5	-	CASSPGTPVGPQHF	TGTGCCAGCAGCCCCGGGACACCAGTGGGGCCCCAGCATTTT
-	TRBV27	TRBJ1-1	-	CASSFWSGNTEAFF	TGTGCCAGCAGTTTTTGGTCCGGGAACACTGAAGCTTTCTTT
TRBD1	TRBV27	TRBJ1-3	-	CASKTGAGNTIYF	TGTGCCAGCAAAACAGGGGCTGGAAACACCATATATTTT
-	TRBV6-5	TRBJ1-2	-	CASSYSGGDYGYTF	TGTGCCAGCAGTTACTCGGGGGGTGACTATGGCTACACCTTC
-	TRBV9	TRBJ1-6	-	CASSVDGSSYNSPLHF	TGTGCCAGCAGCGTAGATGGGAGCTCCTATAATTCACCCCTCCACTTT
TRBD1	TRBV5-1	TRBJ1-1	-	CASSLRQGAGYTEAFF	TGCGCCAGCAGCCTAAGACAGGGGGCGGGATACACTGAAGCTTTCTTT
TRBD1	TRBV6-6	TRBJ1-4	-	CASRDRTGLNEKLFF	TGTGCCAGCAGAGACCGGACAGGGTTAAATGAAAAACTGTTTTTT
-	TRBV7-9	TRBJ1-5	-	CASSLASQGFRQPQHF	TGTGCCAGCAGCTTAGCGTCCCAGGGTTTTCGTCAGCCCCAGCATTTT
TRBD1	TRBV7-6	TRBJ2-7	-	CASSRDRSTYEQYF	TGTGCCAGCAGCCGGGACAGGTCTACCTACGAGCAGTACTTC
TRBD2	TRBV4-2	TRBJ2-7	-	CASSPRTSGGYEQYF	TGTGCCAGCAGCCCCCGGACTAGCGGGGGGTACGAGCAGTACTTC
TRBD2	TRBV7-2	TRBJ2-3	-	CASSLVGLAGGPHTQYF	TGTGCCAGCAGCTTAGTAGGGCTAGCGGGGGGGCCCCATACGCAGTATTTT
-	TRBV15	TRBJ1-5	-	CATSTGFSNQPQHF	TGTGCCACCAGCACGGGATTTAGCAATCAGCCCCAGCATTTT
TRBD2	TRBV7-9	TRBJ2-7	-	CASSSGGDGAYEQYF	TGTGCCAGCAGCTCCGGGGGGGACGGCGCCTACGAGCAGTACTTC
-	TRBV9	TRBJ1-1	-	CASSAVPNTEAFF	TGTGCCAGCAGCGCAGTACCGAACACTGAAGCTTTCTTT
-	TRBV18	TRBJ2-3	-	CASSPDWRTDTQYF	TGTGCCAGCTCACCAGACTGGCGCACAGATACGCAGTATTTT
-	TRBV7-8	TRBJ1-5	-	CASSLIQGGQPQHF	TGTGCCAGCAGCTTAATACAGGGAGGGCAGCCCCAGCATTTT
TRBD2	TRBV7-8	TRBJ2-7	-	CASSYLLAGGREQYF	TGTGCCAGCAGCTATCTTCTAGCGGGAGGGCGCGAGCAGTACTTC
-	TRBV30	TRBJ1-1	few	CAWRTGGDTEAFF	TGTGCCTGGAGGACCGGGGGGGACACTGAAGCTTTCTTT
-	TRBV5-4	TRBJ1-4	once	CASSPAQAITGEKLFF	TGTGCCAGCAGCCCCGCACAGGCAATAACAGGGGAAAAACTGTTTTTT
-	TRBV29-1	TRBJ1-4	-	CSVAESNEKLFF	TGCAGCGTTGCGGAGTCCAATGAAAAACTGTTTTTT
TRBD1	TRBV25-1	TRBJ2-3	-	CASSSQGADTQYF	TGTGCCAGCAGTTCACAGGGGGCAGATACGCAGTATTTT
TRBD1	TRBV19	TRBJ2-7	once	CASSITGGTPYEQYF	TGTGCCAGTAGTATCACAGGGGGCACCCCCTACGAGCAGTACTTC
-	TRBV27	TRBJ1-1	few	CASSFNRVNTEAFF	TGTGCCAGCAGTTTTAACAGGGTGAACACTGAAGCTTTCTTT
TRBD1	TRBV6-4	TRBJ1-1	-	CASSEGWTGNTEAFF	TGTGCCAGCAGTGAGGGGTGGACAGGGAACACTGAAGCTTTCTTT